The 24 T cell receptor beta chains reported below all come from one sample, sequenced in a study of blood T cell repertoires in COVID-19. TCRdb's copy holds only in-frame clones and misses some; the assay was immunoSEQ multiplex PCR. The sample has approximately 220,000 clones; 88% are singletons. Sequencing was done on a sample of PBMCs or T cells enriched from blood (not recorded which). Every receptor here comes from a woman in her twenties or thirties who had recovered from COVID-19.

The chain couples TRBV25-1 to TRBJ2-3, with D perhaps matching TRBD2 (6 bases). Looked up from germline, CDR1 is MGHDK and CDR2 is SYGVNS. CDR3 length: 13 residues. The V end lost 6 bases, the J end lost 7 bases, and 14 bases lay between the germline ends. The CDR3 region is CASRETGDYTQYF. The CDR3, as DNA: TGTGCCAGCAGGGAAACGGGAGATTATACGCAGTATTTT.

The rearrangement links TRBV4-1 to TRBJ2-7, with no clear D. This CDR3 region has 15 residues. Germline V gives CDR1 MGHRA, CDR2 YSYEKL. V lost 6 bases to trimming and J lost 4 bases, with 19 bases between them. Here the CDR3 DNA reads TGCGCCAGCAGTCAGGAAGACGGTTCCTGGTACGAGCAGTACTTC. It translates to CASSQEDGSWYEQYF.

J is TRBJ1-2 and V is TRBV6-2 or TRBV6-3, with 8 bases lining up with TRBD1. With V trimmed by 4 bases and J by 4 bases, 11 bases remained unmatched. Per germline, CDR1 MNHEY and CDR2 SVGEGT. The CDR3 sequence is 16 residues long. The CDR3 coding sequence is TGTGCCAGCAGTTTTACTTGGACAGGGCGTCCCTATGGCTACACCTTC. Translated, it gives CASSFTWTGRPYGYTF.

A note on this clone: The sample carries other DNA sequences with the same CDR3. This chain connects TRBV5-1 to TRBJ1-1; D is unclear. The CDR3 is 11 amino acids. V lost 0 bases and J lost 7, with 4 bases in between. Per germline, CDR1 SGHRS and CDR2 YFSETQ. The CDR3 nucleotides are TGCGCCAGCAGCTTGGCAGGTGAAGCTTTCTTT. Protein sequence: CASSLAGEAFF. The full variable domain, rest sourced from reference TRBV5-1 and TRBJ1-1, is KAGVTQTPRYLIKTRGQQVTLSCSPISGHRSVSWYQQTPGQGLQFLFEYFSETQRNKGNFPGRFSGRQFSNSRSEMNVSTLELGDSALYLCASSLAGEAFFGQGTRLTVV.

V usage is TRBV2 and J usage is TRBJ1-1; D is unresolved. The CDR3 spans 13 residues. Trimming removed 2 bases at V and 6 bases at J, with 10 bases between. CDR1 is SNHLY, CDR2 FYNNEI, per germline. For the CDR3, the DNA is TGTGCCAGCAGTGAAAGCGGGGATTCTGAAGCTTTCTTT. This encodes CASSESGDSEAFF.

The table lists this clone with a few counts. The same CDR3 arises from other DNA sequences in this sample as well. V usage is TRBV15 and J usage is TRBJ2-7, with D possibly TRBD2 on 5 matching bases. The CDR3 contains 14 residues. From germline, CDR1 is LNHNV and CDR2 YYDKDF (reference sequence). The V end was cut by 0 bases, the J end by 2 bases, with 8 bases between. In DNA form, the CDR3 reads TGTGCCACCAGCAGAGACCGGGGTACCTACGAGCAGTACTTC. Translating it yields CATSRDRGTYEQYF.

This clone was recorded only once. Written as DNA, the CDR3 is TGTGCCAGCAGTACAGACCAAGACTATGGCTACACCTTC. Amino acids: CASSTDQDYGYTF. The chain has TRBV27 and TRBJ1-2; D not certain. Germline lookup yields CDR1 MNHEY and CDR2 SMNVEV (reference sequence). The CDR3 runs 13 residues. Trimming removed 5 bases at V and 3 bases at J, with 10 bases between.

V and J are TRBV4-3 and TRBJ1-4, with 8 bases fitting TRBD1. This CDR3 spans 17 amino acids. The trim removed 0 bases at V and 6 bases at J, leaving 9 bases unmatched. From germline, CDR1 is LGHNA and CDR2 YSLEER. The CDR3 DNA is TGCGCCAGCAGCCAAGAACGTGGGCAGGGGGCCCATGAAAAACTGTTTTTT. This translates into CASSQERGQGAHEKLFF.

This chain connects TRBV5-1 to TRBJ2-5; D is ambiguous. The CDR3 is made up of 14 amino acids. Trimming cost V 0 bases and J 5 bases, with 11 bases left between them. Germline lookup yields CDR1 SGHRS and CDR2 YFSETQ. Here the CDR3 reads CASSLGTASETQYF. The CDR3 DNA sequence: TGCGCCAGCAGCTTGGGCACAGCAAGTGAGACCCAGTACTTC.

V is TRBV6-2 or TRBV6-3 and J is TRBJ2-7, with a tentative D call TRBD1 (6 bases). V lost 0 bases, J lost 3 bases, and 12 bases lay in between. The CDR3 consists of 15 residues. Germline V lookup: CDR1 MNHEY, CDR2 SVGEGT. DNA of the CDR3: TGTGCCAGCAGTTACTCGGTCGGGACAAACTACGAGCAGTACTTC. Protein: CASSYSVGTNYEQYF.

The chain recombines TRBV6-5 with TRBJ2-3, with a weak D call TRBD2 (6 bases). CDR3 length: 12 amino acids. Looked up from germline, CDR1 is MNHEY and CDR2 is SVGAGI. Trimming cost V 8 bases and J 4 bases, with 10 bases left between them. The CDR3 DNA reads TGTGCCAGCGGAGGGAGATCAGATACGCAGTATTTT. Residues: CASGGRSDTQYF.

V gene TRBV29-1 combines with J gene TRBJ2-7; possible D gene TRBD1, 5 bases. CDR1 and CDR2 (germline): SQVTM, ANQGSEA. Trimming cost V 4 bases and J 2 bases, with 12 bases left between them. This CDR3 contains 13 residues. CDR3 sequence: CSVVSQAAYEQYF. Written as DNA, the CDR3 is TGCAGCGTTGTATCACAGGCAGCCTACGAGCAGTACTTC.

CDR3 in amino acids: CASSQDYSTNEKLFF. CDR3 nucleotides: TGCGCCAGCAGCCAAGATTACTCAACTAATGAAAAACTGTTTTTT. The chain uses TRBV4-3 and TRBJ1-4; D unclear. The germline V and J ends were trimmed by 0 bases and 0 bases, with 5 bases remaining between them. This CDR3 is built from 15 residues. Germline loops: CDR1 LGHNA, CDR2 YSLEER.

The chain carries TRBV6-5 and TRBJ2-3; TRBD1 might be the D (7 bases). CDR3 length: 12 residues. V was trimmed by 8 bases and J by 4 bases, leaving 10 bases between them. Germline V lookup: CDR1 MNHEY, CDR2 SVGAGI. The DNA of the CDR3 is TGTGCCAGCGGGGGGACAGCAGATACGCAGTATTTT. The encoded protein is CASGGTADTQYF.

The CDR3 nucleotides read TGTGCCAGCAGGGGACAGCTCTTAGGCGAGCAGTACTTC. It encodes CASRGQLLGEQYF. The chain has TRBV12-3 or TRBV12-4 and TRBJ2-7, with 7 bases matching TRBD1. This CDR3 has 13 amino acids. V gave up 6 bases and J gave up 6 bases; unmatched junction bases: 8.

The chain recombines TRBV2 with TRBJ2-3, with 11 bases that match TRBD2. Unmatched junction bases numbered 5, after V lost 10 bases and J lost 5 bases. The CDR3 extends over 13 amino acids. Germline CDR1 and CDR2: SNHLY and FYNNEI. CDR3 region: CANRLAGLDTQYF. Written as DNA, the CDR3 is TGTGCCAACAGACTAGCGGGGCTAGATACGCAGTATTTT.

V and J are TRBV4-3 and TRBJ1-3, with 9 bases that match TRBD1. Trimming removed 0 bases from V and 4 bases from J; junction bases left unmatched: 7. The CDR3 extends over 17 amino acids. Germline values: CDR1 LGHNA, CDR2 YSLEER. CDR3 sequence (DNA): TGCGCCAGCAGCCAAGAGAGGACAGGGGTAACGGGAAACACCATATATTTT. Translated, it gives CASSQERTGVTGNTIYF.

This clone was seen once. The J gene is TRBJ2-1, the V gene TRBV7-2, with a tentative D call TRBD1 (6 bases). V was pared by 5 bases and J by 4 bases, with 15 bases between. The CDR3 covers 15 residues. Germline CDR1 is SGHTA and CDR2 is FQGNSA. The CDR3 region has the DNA TGTGCCAGCAGCCCCACAGGGCTAGGGTACAATGAGCAGTTCTTC. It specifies CASSPTGLGYNEQFF.

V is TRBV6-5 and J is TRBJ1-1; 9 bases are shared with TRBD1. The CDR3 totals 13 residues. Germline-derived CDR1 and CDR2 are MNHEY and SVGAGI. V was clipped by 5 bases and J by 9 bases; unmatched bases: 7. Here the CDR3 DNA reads TGTGCCAGCAGTCTCCGGGACAGGGCTAAAGCTTTCTTT. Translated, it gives CASSLRDRAKAFF.

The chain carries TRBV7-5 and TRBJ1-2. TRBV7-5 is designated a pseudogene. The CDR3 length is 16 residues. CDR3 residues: CARSLAMPGVRYGYTF. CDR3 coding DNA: TGTGCCAGAAGCTTAGCGATGCCGGGGGTTAGATATGGCTACACCTTC.

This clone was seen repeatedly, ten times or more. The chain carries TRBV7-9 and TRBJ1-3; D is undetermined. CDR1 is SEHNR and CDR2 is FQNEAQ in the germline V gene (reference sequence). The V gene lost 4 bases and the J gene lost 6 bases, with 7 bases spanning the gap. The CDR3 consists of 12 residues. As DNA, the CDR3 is TGTGCCAGCAGCTCCCTCCTAAACACCATATATTTT. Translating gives CASSSLLNTIYF.

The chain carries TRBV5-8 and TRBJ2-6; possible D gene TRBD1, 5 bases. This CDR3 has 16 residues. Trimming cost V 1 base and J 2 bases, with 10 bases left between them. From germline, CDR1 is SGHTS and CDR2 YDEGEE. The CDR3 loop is CASSLMIRAGANVLTF. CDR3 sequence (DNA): TGTGCCAGCAGCTTGATGATCAGGGCTGGGGCCAACGTCCTGACTTTC.

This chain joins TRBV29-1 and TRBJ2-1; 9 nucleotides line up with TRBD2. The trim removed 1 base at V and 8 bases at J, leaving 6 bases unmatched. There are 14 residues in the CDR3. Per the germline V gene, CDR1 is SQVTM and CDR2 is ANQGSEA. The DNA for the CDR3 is TGCAGCGTTGAAGGTGGGACTAGCATAGATGAGCAGTTCTTC. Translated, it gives CSVEGGTSIDEQFF.

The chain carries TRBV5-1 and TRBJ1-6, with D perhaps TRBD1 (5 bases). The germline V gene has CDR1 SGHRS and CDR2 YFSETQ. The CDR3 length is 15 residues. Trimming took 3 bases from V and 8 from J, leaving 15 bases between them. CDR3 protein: CASSWGVTPDSPLHF. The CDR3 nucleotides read TGCGCCAGCAGCTGGGGGGTAACCCCGGATTCACCCCTCCACTTT.